Given below is one T cell receptor beta chain in context. The antigen is unknown. This CDR3 spans 15 amino acids. V lost 3 bases, J lost 5 bases, and 6 bases stayed unmatched. CDR1 is SGHNT, CDR2 YENEEA, per germline. The data were taken from a study of identical twins. Study-wide findings and caveats: Possibly, invariant MAIT and iNKT cells partly confounded zero-insertion analyses.

TCRdb used MiXCR to reprocess the 5' RACE reads, holding one entry per CDR3 protein. Counted here are just over 450,000 distinct CDR3 sequences, around 14% occurring once; the ten biggest clones make up around 0.52%. In addition, the sample was reused for a study of yellow fever vaccine responses in identical twins. This second study notes: Twins' vaccine T cell responses reportedly seemed partly convergent and partly personalized.

This sequence was found in a woman aged 18 to 35 in good health. The chain is built from TRBV11-3 and TRBJ2-2, with 7 bases aligning to TRBD1. The source material was CD4+ T cells sorted from blood. The CDR3 sequence: CASSFGTAGTGELFF. Here the CDR3 DNA reads TGTGCCAGCAGCTTCGGGACAGCTGGGACCGGGGAGCTGTTTTTT.